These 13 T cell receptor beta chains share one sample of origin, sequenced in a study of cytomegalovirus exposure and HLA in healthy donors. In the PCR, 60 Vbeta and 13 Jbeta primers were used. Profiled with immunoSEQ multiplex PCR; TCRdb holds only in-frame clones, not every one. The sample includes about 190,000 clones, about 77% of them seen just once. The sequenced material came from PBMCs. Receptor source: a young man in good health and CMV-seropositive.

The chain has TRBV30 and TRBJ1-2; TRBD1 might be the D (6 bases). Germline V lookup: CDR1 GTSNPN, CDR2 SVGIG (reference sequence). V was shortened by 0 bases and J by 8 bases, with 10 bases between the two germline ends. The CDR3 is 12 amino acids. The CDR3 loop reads CAWSVYRAGYTF. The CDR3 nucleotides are TGTGCCTGGAGTGTTTACAGGGCCGGCTACACCTTC.

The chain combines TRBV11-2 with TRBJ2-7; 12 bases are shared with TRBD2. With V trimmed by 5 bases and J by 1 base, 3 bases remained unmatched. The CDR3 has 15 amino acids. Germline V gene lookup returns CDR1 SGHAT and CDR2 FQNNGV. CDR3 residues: CASSTTSGRSYEQYF. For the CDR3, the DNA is TGTGCCAGCAGCACCACTAGCGGGAGGTCCTACGAGCAGTACTTC.

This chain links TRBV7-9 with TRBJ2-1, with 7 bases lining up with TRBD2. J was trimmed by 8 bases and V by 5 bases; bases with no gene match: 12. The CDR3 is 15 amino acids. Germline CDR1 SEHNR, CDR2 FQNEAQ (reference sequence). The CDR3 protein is CASSPRAGPSDEQFF. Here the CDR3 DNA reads TGTGCCAGCAGCCCAAGAGCGGGACCCTCTGATGAGCAGTTCTTC.

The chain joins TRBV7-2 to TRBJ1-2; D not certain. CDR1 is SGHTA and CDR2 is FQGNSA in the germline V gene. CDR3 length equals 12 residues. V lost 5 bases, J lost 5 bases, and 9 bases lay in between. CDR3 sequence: CASSPGFYGYTF. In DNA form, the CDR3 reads TGTGCCAGCAGCCCGGGATTTTATGGCTACACCTTC.

CDR3 in amino acids: CSVEDRAGELFF. CDR3 DNA: TGCAGCGTTGAGGACAGGGCCGGGGAGCTGTTTTTT. The V gene is TRBV29-1, the J gene TRBJ2-2, with 8 bases matching TRBD1. CDR3 length: 12 residues. The germline gives CDR1 SQVTM, CDR2 ANQGSEA. The trim removed 3 bases at V and 6 bases at J, leaving 0 bases unmatched.

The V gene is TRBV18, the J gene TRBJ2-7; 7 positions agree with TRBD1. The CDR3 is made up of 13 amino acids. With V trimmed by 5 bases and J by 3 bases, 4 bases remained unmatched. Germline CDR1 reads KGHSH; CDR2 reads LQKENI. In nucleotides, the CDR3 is TGTGCCAGCTCAACAGGGGTTGGCTACGAGCAGTACTTC. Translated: CASSTGVGYEQYF.

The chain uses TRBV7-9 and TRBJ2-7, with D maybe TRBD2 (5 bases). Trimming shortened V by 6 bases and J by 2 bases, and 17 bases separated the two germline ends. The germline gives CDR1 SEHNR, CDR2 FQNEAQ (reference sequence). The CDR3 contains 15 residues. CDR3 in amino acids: CASRHIRGQTYEQYF. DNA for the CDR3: TGTGCCAGCAGGCATATTAGAGGGCAAACCTACGAGCAGTACTTC.

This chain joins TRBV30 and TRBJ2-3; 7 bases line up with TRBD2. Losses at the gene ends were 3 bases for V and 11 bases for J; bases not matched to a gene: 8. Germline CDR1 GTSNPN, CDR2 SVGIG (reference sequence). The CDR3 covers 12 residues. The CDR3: CAWRRERGKQYF. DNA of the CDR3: TGTGCCTGGAGGAGGGAGCGGGGAAAGCAGTATTTT.

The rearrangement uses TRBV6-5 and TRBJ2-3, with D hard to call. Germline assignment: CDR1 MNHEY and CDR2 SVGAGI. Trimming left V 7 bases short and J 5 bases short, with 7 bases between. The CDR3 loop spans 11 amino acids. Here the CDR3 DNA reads TGTGCCAGCACCTCCCTAGATACGCAGTATTTT. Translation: CASTSLDTQYF.

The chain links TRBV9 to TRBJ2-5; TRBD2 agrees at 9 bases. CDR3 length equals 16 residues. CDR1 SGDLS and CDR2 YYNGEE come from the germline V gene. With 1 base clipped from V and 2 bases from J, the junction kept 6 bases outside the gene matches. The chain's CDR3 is CASSVNGAGGQETQYF. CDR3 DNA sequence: TGTGCCAGCAGCGTAAACGGGGCGGGGGGGCAAGAGACCCAGTACTTC. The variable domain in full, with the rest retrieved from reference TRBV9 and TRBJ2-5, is DSGVTQTPKHLITATGQRVTLRCSPRSGDLSVYWYQQSLDQGLQFLIQYYNGEERAKGNILERFSAQQFPDLHSELNLSSLELGDSALYFCASSVNGAGGQETQYFGPGTRLLVL.

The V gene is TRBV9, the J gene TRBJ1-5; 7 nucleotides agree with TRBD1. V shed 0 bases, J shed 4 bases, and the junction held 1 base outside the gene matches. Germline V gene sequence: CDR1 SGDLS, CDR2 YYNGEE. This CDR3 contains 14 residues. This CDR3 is CASSVDRGNQPQHF. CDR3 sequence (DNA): TGTGCCAGCAGCGTAGACAGGGGAAATCAGCCCCAGCATTTT.

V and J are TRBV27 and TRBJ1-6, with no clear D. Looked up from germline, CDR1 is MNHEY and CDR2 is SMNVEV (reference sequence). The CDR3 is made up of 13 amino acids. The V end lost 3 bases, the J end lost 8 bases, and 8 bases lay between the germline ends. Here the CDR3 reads CASSFREYSPLHF. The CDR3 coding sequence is TGTGCCAGCAGTTTTAGGGAGTATTCACCCCTCCACTTT.

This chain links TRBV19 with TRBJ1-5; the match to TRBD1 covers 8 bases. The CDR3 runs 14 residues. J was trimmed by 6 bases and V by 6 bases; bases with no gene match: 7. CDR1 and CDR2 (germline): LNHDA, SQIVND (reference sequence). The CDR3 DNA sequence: TGTGCCAGTAGGCCCGGGACAGGTAGTCAGCCCCAGCATTTT. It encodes CASRPGTGSQPQHF.